A single sample is the source of the 21 T cell receptor beta chains below, sequenced in a study of molecular identifiers for immune sequencing clone quantification. TCRdb independently ran MiXCR on the PCR reads; one entry per CDR3 protein. Found here are under 600,000 distinct CDR3 sequences, around 23% of them singletons; the top ten hold about 0.75%. The source material was naive CD8+ T cells from blood, with Jurkat cell RNA spiked in. Noted subset: FACS-sorted CD8+CD4-CCR7+CD45RA+ naive T cells. All receptors derive from a human donor in good health. Some libraries in this study had Jurkat cell RNA spiked in.

Worth noting for this clonotype: Since a much larger clone is just one base distant, this may be a read error. Here the CDR3 DNA reads TGTGCCAGCAGTTACGTAGCGGGTCAGCCCCAGCATTTT. Residues: CASSYVAGQPQHF. This chain connects TRBV6-5 to TRBJ1-5; D is unresolved. The CDR3 totals 13 residues. Trimming pared 2 bases from V and 6 bases from J, leaving 8 bases between. Germline V gene data show CDR1 as MNHEY and CDR2 as SVGAGI.

The V and J genes are TRBV7-9 and TRBJ2-2; TRBD2 matches 10 bases. Per germline, CDR1 SEHNR and CDR2 FQNEAQ (reference sequence). CDR3 size: 17 residues. Losses at the gene ends were 4 bases for V and 1 base for J; bases not matched to a gene: 6. CDR3 nucleotides: TGTGCCAGCAGCTCTTACCGGACTAGCGGGAACACCGGGGAGCTGTTTTTT. Translating it yields CASSSYRTSGNTGELFF.

At least ten counts were recorded for this clonotype. DNA for the CDR3: TGTGCCAGTAGTACTGCGGGGGCTGCCTACGAGCAGTACTTC. As protein: CASSTAGAAYEQYF. J is TRBJ2-7 and V is TRBV19; D may be TRBD2 (7 bases). This CDR3 is 14 amino acids long. The germline CDR1 and CDR2 sequences are LNHDA and SQIVND (reference sequence). V was cut by 4 bases and J by 2 bases, with 12 bases left in between.

This clonotype was seen more than once but under ten times. This chain links TRBV28 with TRBJ2-1; tentatively, D is TRBD1 (6 bases). In germline, CDR1 is MDHEN, CDR2 SYDVKM. The V end was cut by 1 base, the J end by 3 bases, with 10 bases between. The CDR3 is made up of 15 amino acids. Written as DNA, the CDR3 is TGTGCCAGCAGTTTATCCCCAGGGGTCTACAATGAGCAGTTCTTC. This sequence encodes CASSLSPGVYNEQFF.

Ten or more counts support this clonotype. The chain uses TRBV7-9 and TRBJ2-5, with D tentatively TRBD2 (6 bases). The CDR3 covers 13 residues. Looked up from germline, CDR1 is SEHNR and CDR2 is FQNEAQ (reference sequence). V gave up 6 bases and J gave up 4 bases, with 12 bases separating them. The CDR3 here is CASSRGFGETQYF. CDR3 nucleotide sequence: TGTGCCAGCAGTCGGGGGTTCGGAGAGACCCAGTACTTC.

There are many counts of this clonotype. The V call is TRBV4-1, the J call TRBJ1-2; 9 nucleotides match TRBD1. V lost 0 bases to trimming and J lost 3 bases; unmatched junction nucleotides: 2. The CDR3 runs to 15 residues. The germline V gene has CDR1 MGHRA and CDR2 YSYEKL. CDR3 nucleotide sequence: TGCGCCAGCAGCCAAGAGGGACAGGGTTACTATGGCTACACCTTC. This gives the protein CASSQEGQGYYGYTF.

CDR3 in DNA: TGCGCCAGCAGCCAAGAATCCCCGACAGGTGAGCAGTTCTTC. Protein product: CASSQESPTGEQFF. V usage is TRBV4-1 and J usage is TRBJ2-1, with a possible D match to TRBD1 (6 bases). CDR3 size: 14 residues. V lost 0 bases to trimming and J lost 9 bases, with 12 bases between them. The germline V gene has CDR1 MGHRA and CDR2 YSYEKL.

The chain is built from TRBV11-2 and TRBJ1-1, with 7 bases fitting TRBD1. Looked up from germline, CDR1 is SGHAT and CDR2 is FQNNGV. The CDR3 loop spans 14 amino acids. J gave up 3 bases and V 3 bases, and 4 bases lay outside the gene matches. CDR3 residues: CASSFEQGYTEAFF. The CDR3 nucleotides read TGTGCCAGCAGCTTCGAACAGGGGTACACTGAAGCTTTCTTT. The whole variable domain, remainder taken from reference TRBV11-2 and TRBJ1-1, is EAGVAQSPRYKIIEKRQSVAFWCNPISGHATLYWYQQILGQGPKLLIQFQNNGVVDDSQLPKDRFSAERLKGVDSTLKIQPAKLEDSAVYLCASSFEQGYTEAFFGQGTRLTVV.

This clonotype has more than one count but fewer than ten. V usage is TRBV4-3 and J usage is TRBJ1-3; tentatively, D is TRBD1 (5 bases). Per germline, CDR1 LGHNA and CDR2 YSLEER. The CDR3 is 16 amino acids. V dropped 0 bases and J dropped 0 bases, with 9 bases sitting between them. The CDR3 nucleotides read TGCGCCAGCAGCCAAGATTGGGGGACCTCTGGAAACACCATATATTTT. This sequence encodes CASSQDWGTSGNTIYF.

This clonotype was seen a handful of times. The chain carries TRBV19 and TRBJ2-1; TRBD2 agrees at 10 bases. With 3 bases clipped from V and 7 bases from J, the junction kept 9 bases outside the gene matches. There are 16 residues in the CDR3. CDR1 and CDR2 from the germline V gene are LNHDA and SQIVND (reference sequence). The CDR3 reads CASSITTSGNGNEQFF. In nucleotides, the CDR3 is TGTGCCAGTAGTATTACCACTAGCGGGAACGGTAATGAGCAGTTCTTC.

The chain employs TRBV30 and TRBJ2-3; D gene ambiguous. CDR3 length: 14 amino acids. From germline, CDR1 is GTSNPN and CDR2 SVGIG (reference sequence). Trimming stripped 2 bases from V and 2 bases from J, with 11 bases between. CDR3 sequence reads: CAWSSSSITDTQYF. The CDR3 DNA reads as TGTGCCTGGAGTAGTAGCTCCATCACAGATACGCAGTATTTT.

This clonotype appeared a single time. It is likely a read error, because the conserved phenylalanine at the end of the CDR3 is missing. This chain connects TRBV7-9 to TRBJ1-6, with D uncertain. Trimming took 5 bases from V and 0 from J, leaving 14 bases between them. The germline gives CDR1 SEHNR, CDR2 FQNEAQ (reference sequence). The CDR3 totals 17 residues. CDR3 protein: CASSPDTTSSYNSPLHY. The CDR3 nucleotides read TGTGCCAGCAGCCCCGACACCACTAGCTCCTATAATTCACCCCTCCACTAT.

Details on this clonotype: One junction end disagrees with the germline gene, perhaps due to a read error. V usage is TRBV7-9 and J usage is TRBJ2-2; 11 positions match TRBD1. This CDR3 has 18 amino acids. Germline CDR1 SEHNR, CDR2 FQNEAQ (reference sequence). CDR3 DNA sequence: TGTGCCAGCAGCTTCTGGACAGGGGGCTTAAAGAACACCGGGGAGCTGCTTTTT. This gives the protein CASSFWTGGLKNTGELLF.

As regards this clonotype: It may be a read error: a sequence one base away is much more abundant. This chain joins TRBV30 and TRBJ2-7; TRBD1 aligns across 8 bases. Germline CDR1 GTSNPN, CDR2 SVGIG (reference sequence). The CDR3 is 14 amino acids. The trim removed 4 bases at V and 7 bases at J, leaving 12 bases unmatched. CDR3 sequence (DNA): TGTGCCTGGAATGGGAGGACAGGGTTTTTGGAGCAGTACTTC. Translated: CAWNGRTGFLEQYF.

V and J are TRBV5-1 and TRBJ2-5; D is undetermined. Trimming cost V 0 bases and J 0 bases, with 6 bases left between them. Germline CDR1 SGHRS, CDR2 YFSETQ. The CDR3 covers 14 residues. CDR3 region: CASSLGANQETQYF. For the CDR3, the DNA is TGCGCCAGCAGCTTGGGGGCAAACCAAGAGACCCAGTACTTC.

Many counts were recorded for this clonotype. The chain recombines TRBV28 with TRBJ2-1; TRBD2 might be the D (5 bases). The germline V gene has CDR1 MDHEN and CDR2 SYDVKM. Trimming left V 5 bases short and J 7 bases short, with 12 bases between. This CDR3 has 13 amino acids. The DNA for the CDR3 is TGTGCCAGCAGTCCCCCCCCGGGGAATGAGCAGTTCTTC. This translates into CASSPPPGNEQFF. The full variable domain, in which reference TRBV28 and TRBJ2-1 provide the parts outside the CDR3, is DVKVTQSSRYLVKRTGEKVFLECVQDMDHENMFWYRQDPGLGLRLIYFSYDVKMKEKGDIPEGYSVSREKKERFSLILESASTNQTSMYLCASSPPPGNEQFFGPGTRLTVL.

This clonotype was counted only a few times. The chain couples TRBV25-1 to TRBJ1-2; D not certain. V lost 4 bases to trimming and J lost 5 bases, with 17 bases between them. CDR1 and CDR2 (germline): MGHDK, SYGVNS. CDR3 size: 15 residues. In DNA, the CDR3 is TGTGCCAGCAGTGGTGATGGCACAACCGCTTATGGCTACACCTTC. Protein sequence: CASSGDGTTAYGYTF.

V gene TRBV12-3 or TRBV12-4 combines with J gene TRBJ1-6; D possibly corresponds to TRBD1 (5 bases). Trimming removed 6 bases at V and 7 bases at J, with 19 bases between. This CDR3 has 16 residues. CDR3 coding DNA: TGTGCCAGCAGCCCCCTAGGGGTAGCCTTAAATTCACCCCTCCACTTT. Its protein is CASSPLGVALNSPLHF.

This clonotype was picked up many times. The V call is TRBV12-3 or TRBV12-4, the J call TRBJ2-3, with 9 bases matching TRBD2. Losses at the gene ends were 6 bases for V and 2 bases for J; bases not matched to a gene: 12. The CDR3 consists of 17 residues. For the CDR3, the DNA is TGTGCCAGCAGCCGACTTAGCGGGGGTATAATCACAGATACGCAGTATTTT. It codes for CASSRLSGGIITDTQYF.

Ten or more counts support this clonotype. V and J are TRBV7-9 and TRBJ2-7; D perhaps matches TRBD1 (6 bases). Germline V lookup: CDR1 SEHNR, CDR2 FQNEAQ (reference sequence). The CDR3 is 17 residues long. V was shortened by 1 base and J by 3 bases, with 19 bases between the two germline ends. CDR3 in amino acids: CASSLVGGTSAYYEQYF. CDR3 sequence (DNA): TGTGCCAGCAGCTTAGTAGGGGGTACCAGCGCCTACTACGAGCAGTACTTC. Drawing the rest from reference TRBV7-9 and TRBJ2-7, the complete variable domain is DTGVSQNPRHKITKRGQNVTFRCDPISEHNRLYWYRQTLGQGPEFLTYFQNEAQLEKSRLLSDRFSAERPKGSFSTLEIQRTEQGDSAMYLCASSLVGGTSAYYEQYFGPGTRLTVT.

This clonotype was recorded a few times. The V and J genes are TRBV20-1 and TRBJ2-7; 8 bases are shared with TRBD2. The CDR3 contains 14 residues. In germline, CDR1 is DFQATT, CDR2 SNEGSKA (reference sequence). J was trimmed by 7 bases and V by 4 bases; bases with no gene match: 12. CDR3 nucleotide sequence: TGCAGTGCTACACTCCGAGCGGGGGCGGGAGAGCAGTACTTC. It codes for CSATLRAGAGEQYF.